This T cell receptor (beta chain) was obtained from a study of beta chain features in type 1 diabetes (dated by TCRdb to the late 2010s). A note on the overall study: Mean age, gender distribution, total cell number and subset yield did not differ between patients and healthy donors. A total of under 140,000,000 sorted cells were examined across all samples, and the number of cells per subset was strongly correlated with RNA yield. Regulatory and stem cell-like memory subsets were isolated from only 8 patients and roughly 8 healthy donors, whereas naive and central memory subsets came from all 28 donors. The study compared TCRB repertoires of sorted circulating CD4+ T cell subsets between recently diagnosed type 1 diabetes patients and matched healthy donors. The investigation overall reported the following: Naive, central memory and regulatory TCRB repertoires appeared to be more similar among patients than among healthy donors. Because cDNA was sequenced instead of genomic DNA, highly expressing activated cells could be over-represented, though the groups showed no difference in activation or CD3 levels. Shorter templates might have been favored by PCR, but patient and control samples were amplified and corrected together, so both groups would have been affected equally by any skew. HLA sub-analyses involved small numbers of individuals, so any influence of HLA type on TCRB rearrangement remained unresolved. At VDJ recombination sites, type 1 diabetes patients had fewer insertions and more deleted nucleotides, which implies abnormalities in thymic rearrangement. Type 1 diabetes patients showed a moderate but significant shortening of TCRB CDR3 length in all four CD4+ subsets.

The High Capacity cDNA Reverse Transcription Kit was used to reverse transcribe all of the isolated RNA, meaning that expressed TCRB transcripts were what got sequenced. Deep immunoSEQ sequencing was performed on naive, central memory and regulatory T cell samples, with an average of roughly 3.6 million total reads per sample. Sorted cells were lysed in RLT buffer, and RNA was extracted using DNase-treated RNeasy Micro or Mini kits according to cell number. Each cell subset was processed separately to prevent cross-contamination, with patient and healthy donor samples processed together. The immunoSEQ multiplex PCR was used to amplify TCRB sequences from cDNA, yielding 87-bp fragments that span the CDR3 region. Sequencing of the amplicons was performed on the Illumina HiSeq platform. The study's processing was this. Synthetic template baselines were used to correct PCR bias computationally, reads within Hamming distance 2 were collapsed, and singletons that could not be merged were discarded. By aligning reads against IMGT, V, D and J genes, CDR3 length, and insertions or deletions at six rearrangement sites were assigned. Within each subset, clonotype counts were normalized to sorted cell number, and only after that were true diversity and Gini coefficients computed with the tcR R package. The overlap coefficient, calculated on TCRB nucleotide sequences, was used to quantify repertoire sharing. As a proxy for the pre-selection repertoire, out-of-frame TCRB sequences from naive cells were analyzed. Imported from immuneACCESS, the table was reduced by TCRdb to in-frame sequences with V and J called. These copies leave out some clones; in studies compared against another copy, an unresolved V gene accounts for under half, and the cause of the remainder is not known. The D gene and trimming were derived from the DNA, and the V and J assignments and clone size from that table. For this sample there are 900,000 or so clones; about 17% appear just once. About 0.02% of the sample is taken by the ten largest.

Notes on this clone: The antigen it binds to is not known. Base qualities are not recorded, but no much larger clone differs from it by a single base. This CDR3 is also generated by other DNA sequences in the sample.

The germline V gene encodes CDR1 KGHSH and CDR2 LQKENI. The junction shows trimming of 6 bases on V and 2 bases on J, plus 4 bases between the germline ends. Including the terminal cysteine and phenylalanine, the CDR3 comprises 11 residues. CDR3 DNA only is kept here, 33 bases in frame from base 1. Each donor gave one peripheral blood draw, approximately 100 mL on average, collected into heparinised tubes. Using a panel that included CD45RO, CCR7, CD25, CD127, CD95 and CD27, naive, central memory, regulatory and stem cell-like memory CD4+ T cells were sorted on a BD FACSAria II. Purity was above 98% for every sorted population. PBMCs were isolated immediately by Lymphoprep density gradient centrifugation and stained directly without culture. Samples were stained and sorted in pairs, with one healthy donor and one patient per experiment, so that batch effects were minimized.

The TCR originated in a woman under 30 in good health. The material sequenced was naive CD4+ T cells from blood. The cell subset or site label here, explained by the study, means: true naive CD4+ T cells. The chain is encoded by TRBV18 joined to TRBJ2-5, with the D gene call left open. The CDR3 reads CASSNQETQYF. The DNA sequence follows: TGTGCCAGCTCGAATCAAGAGACCCAGTACTTC.